Listed below are T cell receptor beta chains from one sample, sequenced in a study of early T cells in non-severe SARS-CoV-2 infection. Each CDR3 protein is one row after TCRdb ran MiXCR on the 5' RACE reads. The sample holds about 77,000 distinct CDR3 sequences, about a sixth seen once. The sample comprised whole blood. These receptors were taken from an adult who was a healthcare worker with PCR-confirmed SARS-CoV-2 infection or an uninfected control (not recorded which). Each CDR3 is given with its conserved first and last residue. The D gene is left open where the match is weak. The size entry is marked missing in some rows and otherwise reads once, few, many or a size class.

V gene: TRBV6-6
D gene: -
J gene: TRBJ1-5
clone size: many
CDR3 DNA: TGTGCCAGCAGTTATCTTAGCAATCAGCCCCAGCATTTT
CDR3 protein: CASSYLSNQPQHF

V gene: TRBV5-6
D gene: -
J gene: TRBJ2-1
clone size: few
CDR3 DNA: TGTGCCAGCATCACCTCTAAGGGGTCCTACAATGAGCAGTTCTTC
CDR3 protein: CASITSKGSYNEQFF

V gene: TRBV29-1
D gene: TRBD1
J gene: TRBJ1-2
clone size: many
CDR3 DNA: TGCAGCGTTGTGACAGGGGCGACAGCTAACTATGGCTACACCTTC
CDR3 protein: CSVVTGATANYGYTF

V gene: TRBV27
D gene: TRBD1
J gene: TRBJ2-7
clone size: -
CDR3 DNA: TGTGCCAGCAGAGAGTGGGGACAGCCCATCTACGAGCAGTACTTC
CDR3 protein: CASREWGQPIYEQYF

V gene: TRBV7-9
D gene: -
J gene: TRBJ1-4
clone size: few
CDR3 DNA: TGTGCCAGCAGCTTGGGGCAGGGAAGGGGAAAACTGTTTTTT
CDR3 protein: CASSLGQGRGKLFF

V gene: TRBV7-9
D gene: -
J gene: TRBJ1-1
clone size: -
CDR3 DNA: TGTGCCAGCAGCCGAAGCCCGCCCGGGGGAAGCACTGAAGCTTTCTTT
CDR3 protein: CASSRSPPGGSTEAFF

V gene: TRBV5-1
D gene: -
J gene: TRBJ2-5
clone size: -
CDR3 DNA: TGCGCCAGCCGCCCAGCTTTAAAAGAGACCCAGTACTTC
CDR3 protein: CASRPALKETQYF

V gene: TRBV13
D gene: -
J gene: TRBJ2-3
clone size: -
CDR3 DNA: TGTGCCAGCAGCTTAGGAGAGCGTGTAAGGGGCACAGATACGCAGTATTTT
CDR3 protein: CASSLGERVRGTDTQYF

V gene: TRBV6-6
D gene: -
J gene: TRBJ1-1
clone size: many
CDR3 DNA: TGTGCCAGTGGAATGGGGGATTTCACTGAAGCTTTCTTT
CDR3 protein: CASGMGDFTEAFF

V gene: TRBV28
D gene: TRBD1
J gene: TRBJ1-6
clone size: few
CDR3 DNA: TGTGCCAGCAGTCCCGGGACAGTGAATTCACCCCTCCACTTT
CDR3 protein: CASSPGTVNSPLHF

V gene: TRBV6-1
D gene: TRBD1
J gene: TRBJ1-5
clone size: -
CDR3 DNA: TGTGCCAGCAGTGACCGACAGGGACAGCCCCAGCATTTT
CDR3 protein: CASSDRQGQPQHF

V gene: TRBV3-1
D gene: TRBD1
J gene: TRBJ2-2
clone size: few
CDR3 DNA: TGTGCCAGCAGCCCGCCGGGACAGCAATCCGGGGAGCTGTTTTTT
CDR3 protein: CASSPPGQQSGELFF

V gene: TRBV2
D gene: -
J gene: TRBJ2-5
clone size: -
CDR3 DNA: TGTGCCAGCGCGACAGGGAGGAAATACCAAGAGACCCAGTACTTC
CDR3 protein: CASATGRKYQETQYF

V gene: TRBV4-2
D gene: -
J gene: TRBJ1-1
clone size: -
CDR3 DNA: TGTGCCAGCAGCCAGACACTTACGAACACTGAAGCTTTCTTT
CDR3 protein: CASSQTLTNTEAFF

V gene: TRBV6-1
D gene: -
J gene: TRBJ1-1
clone size: few
CDR3 DNA: TGTGCCAGCAGTGAAGGGAGTAGGGGGGCTGAAGCTTTCTTT
CDR3 protein: CASSEGSRGAEAFF

V gene: TRBV11-2
D gene: -
J gene: TRBJ2-3
clone size: few
CDR3 DNA: TGTGCCAGCAGCTTAGTTTTCCGGGAGGATACGCAGTATTTT
CDR3 protein: CASSLVFREDTQYF

V gene: TRBV5-5
D gene: -
J gene: TRBJ2-3
clone size: few
CDR3 DNA: TGTGCCAGCAGCTTGCAGGGATCCGTCACAGATACGCAGTATTTT
CDR3 protein: CASSLQGSVTDTQYF

V gene: TRBV10-1
D gene: TRBD2
J gene: TRBJ2-7
clone size: -
CDR3 DNA: TGCGCCAGCAGTGCGGGCGGGAGTCCAACTATCTACGAGCAGTACTTC
CDR3 protein: CASSAGGSPTIYEQYF

V gene: TRBV7-8
D gene: TRBD1
J gene: TRBJ1-5
clone size: -
CDR3 DNA: TGTGCCAGCAGCCCACAGGGGGGCAATCAGCCCCAGCATTTT
CDR3 protein: CASSPQGGNQPQHF

V gene: TRBV12-3/TRBV12-4
D gene: -
J gene: TRBJ2-5
clone size: few
CDR3 DNA: TGTGCCAGCAGTTTAAAGGCAGGGTTAGAGACCCAGTACTTC
CDR3 protein: CASSLKAGLETQYF

V gene: TRBV30
D gene: -
J gene: TRBJ2-7
clone size: few
CDR3 DNA: TGTGCCTGGAGTGTGAAAGGTTACGAGCAGTACTTC
CDR3 protein: CAWSVKGYEQYF

V gene: TRBV12-3/TRBV12-4
D gene: -
J gene: TRBJ2-7
clone size: -
CDR3 DNA: TGTGCCAGCTCCTCTGGGGTTCCGAGCTACGAGCAGTACTTC
CDR3 protein: CASSSGVPSYEQYF

V gene: TRBV29-1
D gene: -
J gene: TRBJ1-4
clone size: few
CDR3 DNA: TGCAGCGTGGCAGATGAAAAACTGTTTTTT
CDR3 protein: CSVADEKLFF

V gene: TRBV29-1
D gene: TRBD2
J gene: TRBJ2-1
clone size: few
CDR3 DNA: TGCAGCGTTGTATGGGCTAGCGGGGGACCAAGGAGCTCCTACAATGAGCAGTTCTTC
CDR3 protein: CSVVWASGGPRSSYNEQFF

V gene: TRBV24-1
D gene: TRBD2
J gene: TRBJ2-7
clone size: few
CDR3 DNA: TGTGCCACCAGTGACCCTAGCGGGAGGGCCCCCTACGAGCAGTACTTC
CDR3 protein: CATSDPSGRAPYEQYF

V gene: TRBV5-1
D gene: -
J gene: TRBJ2-1
clone size: few
CDR3 DNA: TGCGCCAGCAGCCCGGACACCCTCTACAATGAGCAGTTCTTC
CDR3 protein: CASSPDTLYNEQFF

V gene: TRBV27
D gene: TRBD2
J gene: TRBJ2-1
clone size: -
CDR3 DNA: TGTGCCAGCAGTTTGTTTAGCGGGGGGGCTTATGAGCAGTTCTTC
CDR3 protein: CASSLFSGGAYEQFF

V gene: TRBV5-1
D gene: TRBD2
J gene: TRBJ2-2
clone size: few
CDR3 DNA: TGCGCCAGCAGCTATCTAGCGGGGAGCACCGGGGAGCTGTTTTTT
CDR3 protein: CASSYLAGSTGELFF

V gene: TRBV27
D gene: TRBD2
J gene: TRBJ2-7
clone size: -
CDR3 DNA: TGTGCCAGCAGTTTATCGAGGCCTAGCGGGGGAGGCTACGAGCAGTACTTC
CDR3 protein: CASSLSRPSGGGYEQYF

V gene: TRBV3-1
D gene: -
J gene: TRBJ1-6
clone size: few
CDR3 DNA: TGTGCCAGCAGCCAAGTGAGGAGGGGAAATTCACCCCTCCACTTT
CDR3 protein: CASSQVRRGNSPLHF

V gene: TRBV5-1
D gene: TRBD1
J gene: TRBJ2-5
clone size: -
CDR3 DNA: TGCGCCAGCAGCTTGGCCGTAAGGACAGGGAAAGAGACCCAGTACTTC
CDR3 protein: CASSLAVRTGKETQYF

V gene: TRBV9
D gene: TRBD2
J gene: TRBJ2-7
clone size: -
CDR3 DNA: TGTGCCAGCAGCCCTGGGGGGCTAGCGGGTACCTACGAGCAGTACTTC
CDR3 protein: CASSPGGLAGTYEQYF

V gene: TRBV5-1
D gene: -
J gene: TRBJ1-2
clone size: few
CDR3 DNA: TGCGCCAGCAGCTTGGCCGGGACGGTCCGCTTT
CDR3 protein: CASSLAGTVRF

V gene: TRBV19
D gene: -
J gene: TRBJ1-6
clone size: few
CDR3 DNA: TGTGCCAGTAGTATCAACTATAATTCACCCCTCCACTTT
CDR3 protein: CASSINYNSPLHF

V gene: TRBV28
D gene: -
J gene: TRBJ2-7
clone size: many
CDR3 DNA: TGTGCCAGCAGTCTCACTCGGGAGCAGTACTTC
CDR3 protein: CASSLTREQYF

V gene: TRBV7-8
D gene: -
J gene: TRBJ1-6
clone size: -
CDR3 DNA: TGTGCCAGCAGCTTAGAGCGGGATTCACCCCTCCACTTT
CDR3 protein: CASSLERDSPLHF

V gene: TRBV11-2
D gene: -
J gene: TRBJ2-7
clone size: few
CDR3 DNA: TGTGCCAGCAGCTTCGTTGCCTACGAGCAGTACTTC
CDR3 protein: CASSFVAYEQYF

V gene: TRBV5-1
D gene: TRBD2
J gene: TRBJ2-7
clone size: many
CDR3 DNA: TGCGCCAGCAGCTTGGCTCTCGGCCGTACGATTGGCGGGAGTGGGCGGTCTCAATCCTACGAGCAGTACTTC
CDR3 protein: CASSLALGRTIGGSGRSQSYEQYF

V gene: TRBV6-5
D gene: -
J gene: TRBJ2-3
clone size: -
CDR3 DNA: TGTGCCAGCAAGATCTCGGGGGTAGATACGCAGTATTTT
CDR3 protein: CASKISGVDTQYF

V gene: TRBV3-1
D gene: -
J gene: TRBJ2-1
clone size: few
CDR3 DNA: TGTGCCAGCAGCCGAGACTCGTCCTACAATGAGCAGTTCTTC
CDR3 protein: CASSRDSSYNEQFF

V gene: TRBV6-1
D gene: -
J gene: TRBJ1-5
clone size: -
CDR3 DNA: TGTGCCAGCAGTGAAGGAGGGCTTCAGCCCCAGCATTTT
CDR3 protein: CASSEGGLQPQHF